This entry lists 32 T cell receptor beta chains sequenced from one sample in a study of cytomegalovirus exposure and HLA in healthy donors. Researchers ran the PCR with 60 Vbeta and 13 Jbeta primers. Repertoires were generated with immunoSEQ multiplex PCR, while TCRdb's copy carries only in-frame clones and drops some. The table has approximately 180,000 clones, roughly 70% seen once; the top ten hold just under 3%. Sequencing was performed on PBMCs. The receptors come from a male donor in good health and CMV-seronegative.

The chain's CDR3 is CASSTGTGGFYEQYF. The CDR3 coding sequence is TGTGCCAGTAGTACAGGGACAGGGGGGTTCTACGAGCAGTACTTC. This chain connects TRBV19 to TRBJ2-7; 11 nucleotides match TRBD1. Germline V lookup: CDR1 LNHDA, CDR2 SQIVND (reference sequence). V lost 4 bases, J lost 3 bases, and 5 bases stayed unmatched. There are 15 residues in the CDR3.

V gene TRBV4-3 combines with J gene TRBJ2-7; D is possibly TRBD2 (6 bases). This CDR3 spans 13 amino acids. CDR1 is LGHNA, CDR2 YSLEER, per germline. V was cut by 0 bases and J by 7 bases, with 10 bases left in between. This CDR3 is CASSQDSLAEQYF. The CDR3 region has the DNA TGCGCCAGCAGCCAAGATAGCCTAGCGGAGCAGTACTTC.

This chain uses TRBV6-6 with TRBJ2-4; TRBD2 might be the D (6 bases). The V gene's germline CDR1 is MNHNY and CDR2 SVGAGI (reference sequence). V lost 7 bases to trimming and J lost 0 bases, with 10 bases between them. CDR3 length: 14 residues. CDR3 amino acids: CASTGSRAKNIQYF. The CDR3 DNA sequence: TGTGCCAGCACCGGGAGCAGAGCCAAAAACATTCAGTACTTC.

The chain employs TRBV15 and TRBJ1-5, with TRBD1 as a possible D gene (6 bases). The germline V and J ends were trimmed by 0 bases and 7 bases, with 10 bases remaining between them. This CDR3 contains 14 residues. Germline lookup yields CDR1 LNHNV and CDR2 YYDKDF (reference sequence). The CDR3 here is CATSRERGAQPQHF. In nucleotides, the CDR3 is TGTGCCACCAGCAGAGAACGGGGGGCGCAGCCCCAGCATTTT.

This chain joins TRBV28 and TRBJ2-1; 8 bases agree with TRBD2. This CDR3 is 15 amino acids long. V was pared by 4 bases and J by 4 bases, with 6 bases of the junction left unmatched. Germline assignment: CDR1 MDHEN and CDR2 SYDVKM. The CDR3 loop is CASSSGVAGYNEQFF. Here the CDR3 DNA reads TGTGCCAGCAGTTCCGGAGTAGCGGGGTACAATGAGCAGTTCTTC.

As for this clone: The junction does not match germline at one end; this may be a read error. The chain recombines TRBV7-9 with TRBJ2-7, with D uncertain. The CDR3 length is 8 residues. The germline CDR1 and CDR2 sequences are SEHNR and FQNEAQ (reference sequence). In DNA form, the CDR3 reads TGTTCCAGCAGCTCCTCGGACTTC. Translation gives CSSSSSDF. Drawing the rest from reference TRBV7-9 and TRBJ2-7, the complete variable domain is DTGVSQNPRHKITKRGQNVTFRCDPISEHNRLYWYRQTLGQGPEFLTYFQNEAQLEKSRLLSDRFSAERPKGSFSTLEIQRTEQGDSAMYLCSSSSSDFGPGTRLTVT.

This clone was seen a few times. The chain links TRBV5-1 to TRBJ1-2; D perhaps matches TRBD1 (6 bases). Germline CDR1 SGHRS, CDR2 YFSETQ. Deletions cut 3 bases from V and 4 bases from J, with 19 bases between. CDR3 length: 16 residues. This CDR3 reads CASSSVPGQMLYGYTF. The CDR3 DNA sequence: TGCGCCAGCAGCTCAGTTCCGGGACAAATGCTCTATGGCTACACCTTC.

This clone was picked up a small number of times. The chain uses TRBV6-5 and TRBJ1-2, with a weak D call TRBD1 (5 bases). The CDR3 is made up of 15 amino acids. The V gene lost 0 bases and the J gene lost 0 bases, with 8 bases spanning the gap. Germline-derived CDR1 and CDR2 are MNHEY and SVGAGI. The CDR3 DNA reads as TGTGCCAGCAGTTACTCTAGGACAACTAACTATGGCTACACCTTC. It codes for CASSYSRTTNYGYTF.

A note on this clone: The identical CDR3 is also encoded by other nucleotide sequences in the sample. The CDR3 is CASSSPQETQYF. The DNA for the CDR3 is TGCGCCAGCAGCTCCCCCCAGGAGACCCAGTACTTC. The chain has TRBV5-1 and TRBJ2-5; D gene unclear. V dropped 3 bases and J dropped 5 bases, with 8 bases sitting between them. This CDR3 spans 12 amino acids. Germline V gene data show CDR1 as SGHRS and CDR2 as YFSETQ.

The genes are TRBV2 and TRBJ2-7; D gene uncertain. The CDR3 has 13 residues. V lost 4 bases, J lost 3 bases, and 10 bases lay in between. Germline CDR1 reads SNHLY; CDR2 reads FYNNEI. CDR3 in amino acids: CASSVYEVYEQYF. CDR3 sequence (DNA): TGTGCCAGCAGTGTTTATGAGGTCTACGAGCAGTACTTC.

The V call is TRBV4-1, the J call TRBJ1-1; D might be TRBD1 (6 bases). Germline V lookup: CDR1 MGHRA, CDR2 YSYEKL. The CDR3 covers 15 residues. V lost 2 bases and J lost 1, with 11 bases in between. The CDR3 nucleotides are TGCGCCAGCAGCCAACGACCGACAGGGAACACTGAAGCTTTCTTT. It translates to CASSQRPTGNTEAFF.

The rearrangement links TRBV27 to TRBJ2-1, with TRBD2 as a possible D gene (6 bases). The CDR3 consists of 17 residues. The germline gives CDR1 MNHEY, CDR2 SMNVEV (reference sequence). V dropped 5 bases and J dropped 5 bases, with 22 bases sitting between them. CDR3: CASSPSPFKGGNNEQFF. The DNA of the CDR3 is TGTGCCAGCAGTCCCTCCCCTTTTAAGGGAGGTAACAATGAGCAGTTCTTC.

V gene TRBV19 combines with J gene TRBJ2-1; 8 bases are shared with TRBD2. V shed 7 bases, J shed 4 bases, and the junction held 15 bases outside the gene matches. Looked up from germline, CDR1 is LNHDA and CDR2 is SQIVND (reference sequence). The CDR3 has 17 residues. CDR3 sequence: CASNLGGAGEGYNEQFF. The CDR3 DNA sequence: TGTGCCAGTAACCTTGGGGGAGCGGGAGAAGGTTACAATGAGCAGTTCTTC.

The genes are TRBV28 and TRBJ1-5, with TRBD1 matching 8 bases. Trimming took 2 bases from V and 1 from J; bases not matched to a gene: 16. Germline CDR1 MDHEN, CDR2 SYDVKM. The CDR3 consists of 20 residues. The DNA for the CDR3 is TGTGCCAGCAGTTTACCCACCCTCGGCAGGGGGCTATGGAGCAATCAGCCCCAGCATTTT. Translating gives CASSLPTLGRGLWSNQPQHF.

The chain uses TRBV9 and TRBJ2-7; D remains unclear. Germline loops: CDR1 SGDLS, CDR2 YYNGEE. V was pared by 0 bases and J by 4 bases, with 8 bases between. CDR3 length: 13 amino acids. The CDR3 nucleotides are TGTGCCAGCAGCGTAGCTCAGGATTACGAGCAGTACTTC. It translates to CASSVAQDYEQYF.

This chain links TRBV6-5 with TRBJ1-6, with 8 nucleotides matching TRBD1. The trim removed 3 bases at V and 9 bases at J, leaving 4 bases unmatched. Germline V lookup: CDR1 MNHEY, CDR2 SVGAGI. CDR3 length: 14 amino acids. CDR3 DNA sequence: TGTGCCAGCAGTTATGGACAGGGAGTTTCACCCCTCCACTTT. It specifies CASSYGQGVSPLHF.

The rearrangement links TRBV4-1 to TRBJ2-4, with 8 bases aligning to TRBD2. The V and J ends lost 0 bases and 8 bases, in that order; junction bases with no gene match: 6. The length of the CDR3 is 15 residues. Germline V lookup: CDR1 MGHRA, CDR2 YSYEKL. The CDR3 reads CASSQDRGGGYIQYF. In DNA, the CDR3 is TGCGCCAGCAGCCAAGATCGGGGGGGCGGGTACATTCAGTACTTC.

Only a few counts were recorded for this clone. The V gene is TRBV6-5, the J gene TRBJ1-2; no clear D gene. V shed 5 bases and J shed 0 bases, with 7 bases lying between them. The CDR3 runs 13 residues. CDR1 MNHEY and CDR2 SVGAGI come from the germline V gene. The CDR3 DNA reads TGTGCCAGCAGTCGGGGAGCTAACTATGGCTACACCTTC. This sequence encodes CASSRGANYGYTF.

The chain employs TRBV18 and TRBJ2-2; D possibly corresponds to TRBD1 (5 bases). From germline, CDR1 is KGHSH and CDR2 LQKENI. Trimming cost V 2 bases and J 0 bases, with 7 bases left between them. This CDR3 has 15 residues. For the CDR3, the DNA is TGTGCCAGCTCACCAACCAGGGCGAACACCGGGGAGCTGTTTTTT. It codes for CASSPTRANTGELFF.

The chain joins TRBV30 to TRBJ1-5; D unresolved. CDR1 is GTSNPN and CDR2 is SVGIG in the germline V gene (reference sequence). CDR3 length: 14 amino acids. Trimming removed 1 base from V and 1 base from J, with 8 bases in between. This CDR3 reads CAWSALQSNQPQHF. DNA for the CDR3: TGTGCCTGGAGTGCATTACAGAGCAATCAGCCCCAGCATTTT.

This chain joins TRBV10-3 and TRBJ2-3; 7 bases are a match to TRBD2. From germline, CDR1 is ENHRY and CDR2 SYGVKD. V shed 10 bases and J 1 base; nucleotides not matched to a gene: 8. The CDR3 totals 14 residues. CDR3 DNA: TGTGCCAGCGCTCTGGGGGGGGGCACAGATACGCAGTATTTT. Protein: CASALGGGTDTQYF.

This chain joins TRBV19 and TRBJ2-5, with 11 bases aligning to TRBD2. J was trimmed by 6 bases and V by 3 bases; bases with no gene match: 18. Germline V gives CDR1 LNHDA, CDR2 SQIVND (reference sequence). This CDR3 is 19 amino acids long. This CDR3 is CASSMEAPGLAAWGQTQYF. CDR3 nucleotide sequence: TGTGCCAGTAGTATGGAGGCTCCGGGACTAGCGGCCTGGGGACAGACCCAGTACTTC.

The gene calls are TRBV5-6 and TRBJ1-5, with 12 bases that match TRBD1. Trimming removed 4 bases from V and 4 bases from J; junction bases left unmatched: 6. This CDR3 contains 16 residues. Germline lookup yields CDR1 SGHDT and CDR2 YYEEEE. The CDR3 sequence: CASSRDRGRANQPQHF. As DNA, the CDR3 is TGTGCCAGCAGCCGGGACAGGGGGCGAGCAAATCAGCCCCAGCATTTT.

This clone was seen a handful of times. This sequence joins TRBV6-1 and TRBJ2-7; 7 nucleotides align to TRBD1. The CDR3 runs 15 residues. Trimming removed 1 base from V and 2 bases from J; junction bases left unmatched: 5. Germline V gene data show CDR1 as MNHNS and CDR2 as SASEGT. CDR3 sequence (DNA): TGTGCCAGCAGTGAAGGACAGGGTAGGACCTACGAGCAGTACTTC. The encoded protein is CASSEGQGRTYEQYF.

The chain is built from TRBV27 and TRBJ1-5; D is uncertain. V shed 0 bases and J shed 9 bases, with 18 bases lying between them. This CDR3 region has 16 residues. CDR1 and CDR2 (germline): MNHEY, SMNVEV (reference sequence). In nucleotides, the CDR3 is TGTGCCAGCAGTTTATCGGGGATAGGAGGGAGACCGCCCCAGCATTTT. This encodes CASSLSGIGGRPPQHF.

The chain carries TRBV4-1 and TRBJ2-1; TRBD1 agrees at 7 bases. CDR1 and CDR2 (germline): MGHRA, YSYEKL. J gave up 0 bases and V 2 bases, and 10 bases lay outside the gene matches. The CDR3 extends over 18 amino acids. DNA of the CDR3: TGCGCCAGCAGCCAAAGGGGGCTACAGGAAAACTCCTACAATGAGCAGTTCTTC. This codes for CASSQRGLQENSYNEQFF.

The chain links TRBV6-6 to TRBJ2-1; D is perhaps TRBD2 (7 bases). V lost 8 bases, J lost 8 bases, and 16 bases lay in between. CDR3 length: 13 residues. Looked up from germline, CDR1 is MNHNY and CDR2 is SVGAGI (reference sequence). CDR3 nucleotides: TGTGCCAGCTCCAGGGGCGGGAGCTATGAGCAGTTCTTC. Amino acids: CASSRGGSYEQFF.

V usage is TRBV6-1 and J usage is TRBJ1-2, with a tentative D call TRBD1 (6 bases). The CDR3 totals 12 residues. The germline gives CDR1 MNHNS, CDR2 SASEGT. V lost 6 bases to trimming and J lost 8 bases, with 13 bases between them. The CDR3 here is CASRGGSPGYTF. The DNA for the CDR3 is TGTGCCAGCAGAGGGGGTTCTCCCGGCTACACCTTC.

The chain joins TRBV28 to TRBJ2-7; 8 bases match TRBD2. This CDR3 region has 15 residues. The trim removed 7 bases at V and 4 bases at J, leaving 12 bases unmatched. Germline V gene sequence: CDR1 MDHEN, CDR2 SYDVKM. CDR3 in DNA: TGTGCCAGCAATTGGGTAGCGGGATTAGGTTACGAGCAGTACTTC. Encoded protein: CASNWVAGLGYEQYF.

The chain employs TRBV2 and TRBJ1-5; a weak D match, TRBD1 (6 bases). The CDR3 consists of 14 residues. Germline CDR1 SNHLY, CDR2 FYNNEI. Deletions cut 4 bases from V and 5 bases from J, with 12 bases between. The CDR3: CASSVGGGDQPQHF. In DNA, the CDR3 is TGTGCCAGCAGTGTGGGAGGGGGTGATCAGCCCCAGCATTTT.

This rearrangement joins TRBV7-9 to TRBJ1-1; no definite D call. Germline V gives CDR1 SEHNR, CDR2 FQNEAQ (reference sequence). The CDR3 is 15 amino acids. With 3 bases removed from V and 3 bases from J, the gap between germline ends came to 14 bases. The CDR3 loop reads CASSFAGRVDTEAFF. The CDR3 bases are TGTGCCAGCAGCTTCGCGGGGAGGGTAGACACTGAAGCTTTCTTT.

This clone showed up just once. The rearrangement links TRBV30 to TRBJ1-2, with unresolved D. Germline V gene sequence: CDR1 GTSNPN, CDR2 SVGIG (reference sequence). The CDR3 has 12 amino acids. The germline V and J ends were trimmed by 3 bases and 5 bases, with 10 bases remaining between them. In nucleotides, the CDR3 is TGTGCCTGGAGAGATGGACTATATGGCTACACCTTC. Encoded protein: CAWRDGLYGYTF.